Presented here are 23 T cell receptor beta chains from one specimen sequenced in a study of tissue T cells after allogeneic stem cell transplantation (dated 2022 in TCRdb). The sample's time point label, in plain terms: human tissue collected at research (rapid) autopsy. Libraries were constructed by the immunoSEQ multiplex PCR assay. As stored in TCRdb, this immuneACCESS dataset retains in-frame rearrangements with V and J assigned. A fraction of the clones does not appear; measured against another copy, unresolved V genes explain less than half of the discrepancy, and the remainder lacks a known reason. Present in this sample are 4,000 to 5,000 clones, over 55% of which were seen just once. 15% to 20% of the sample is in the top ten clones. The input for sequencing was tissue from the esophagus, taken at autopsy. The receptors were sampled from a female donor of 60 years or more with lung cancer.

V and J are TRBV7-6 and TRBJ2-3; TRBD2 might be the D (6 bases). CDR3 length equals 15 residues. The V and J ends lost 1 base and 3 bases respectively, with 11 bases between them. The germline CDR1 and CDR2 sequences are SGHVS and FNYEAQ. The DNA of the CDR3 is TGTGCCAGCAGCTTAGAATTGCTAGCGACAGATACGCAGTATTTT. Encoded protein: CASSLELLATDTQYF.

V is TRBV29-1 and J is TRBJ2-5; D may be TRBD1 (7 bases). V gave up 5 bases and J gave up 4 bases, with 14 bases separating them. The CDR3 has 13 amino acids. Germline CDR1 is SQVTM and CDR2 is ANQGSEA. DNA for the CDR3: TGCAGCGTTCAGCAGGGGGGAGGAGAGACCCAGTACTTC. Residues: CSVQQGGGETQYF.

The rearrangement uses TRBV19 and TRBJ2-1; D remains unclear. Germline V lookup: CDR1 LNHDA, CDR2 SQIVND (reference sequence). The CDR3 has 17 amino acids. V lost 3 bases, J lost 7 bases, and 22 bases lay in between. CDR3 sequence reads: CASSINILIDTGNEQFF. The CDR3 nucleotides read TGTGCCAGTAGTATTAATATTTTGATAGATACTGGGAATGAGCAGTTCTTC. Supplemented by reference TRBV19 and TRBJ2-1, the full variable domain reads DGGITQSPKYLFRKEGQNVTLSCEQNLNHDAMYWYRQDPGQGLRLIYYSQIVNDFQKGDIAEGYSVSREKKESFPLTVTSAQKNPTAFYLCASSINILIDTGNEQFFGPGTRLTVL.

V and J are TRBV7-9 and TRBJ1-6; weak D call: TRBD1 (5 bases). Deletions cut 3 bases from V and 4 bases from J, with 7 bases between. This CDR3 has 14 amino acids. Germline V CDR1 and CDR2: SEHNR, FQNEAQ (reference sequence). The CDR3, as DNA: TGTGCCAGCAGCTTGGGACCTTATAATTCACCCCTCCACTTT. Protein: CASSLGPYNSPLHF.

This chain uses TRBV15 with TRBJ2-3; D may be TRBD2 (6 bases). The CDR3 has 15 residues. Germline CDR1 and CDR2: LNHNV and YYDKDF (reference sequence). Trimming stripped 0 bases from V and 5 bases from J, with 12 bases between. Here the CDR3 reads CATSREGGNKDTQYF. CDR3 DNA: TGTGCCACCAGCAGAGAGGGGGGTAATAAAGATACGCAGTATTTT.

The CDR3 region has the DNA TGCGCCAGCAGCCAAGAGGTCCTTGAGAGCACAGATACGCAGTATTTT. Protein: CASSQEVLESTDTQYF. The chain uses TRBV4-1 and TRBJ2-3; D gene uncertain. There are 16 residues in the CDR3. V shed 0 bases and J shed 0 bases, with 10 bases lying between them. The germline gives CDR1 MGHRA, CDR2 YSYEKL.

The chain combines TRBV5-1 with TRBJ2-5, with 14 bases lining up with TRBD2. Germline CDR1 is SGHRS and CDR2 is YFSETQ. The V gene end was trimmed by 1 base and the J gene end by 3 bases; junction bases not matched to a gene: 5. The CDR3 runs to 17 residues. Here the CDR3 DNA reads TGCGCCAGCAGCTTGTTGGGGACTAGCGGGAGAAAAGAGACCCAGTACTTC. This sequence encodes CASSLLGTSGRKETQYF.

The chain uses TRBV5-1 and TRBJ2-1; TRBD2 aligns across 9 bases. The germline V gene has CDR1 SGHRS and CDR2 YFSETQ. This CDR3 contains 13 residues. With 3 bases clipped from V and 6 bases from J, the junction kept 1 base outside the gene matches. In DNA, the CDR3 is TGCGCCAGCAGCTCGGGACTAGCCAATGAGCAGTTCTTC. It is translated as CASSSGLANEQFF.

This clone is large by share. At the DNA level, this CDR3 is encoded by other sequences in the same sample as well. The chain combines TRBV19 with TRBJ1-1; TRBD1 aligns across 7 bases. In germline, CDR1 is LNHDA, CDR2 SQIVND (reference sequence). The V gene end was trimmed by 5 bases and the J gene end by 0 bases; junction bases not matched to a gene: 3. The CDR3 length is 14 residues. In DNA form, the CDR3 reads TGTGCCAGTAGTCCGGACAGGCTGAACACTGAAGCTTTCTTT. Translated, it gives CASSPDRLNTEAFF.

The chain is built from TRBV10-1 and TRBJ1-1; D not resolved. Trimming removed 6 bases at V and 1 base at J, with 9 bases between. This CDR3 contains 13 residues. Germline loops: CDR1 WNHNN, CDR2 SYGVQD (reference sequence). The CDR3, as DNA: TGCGCCAGCAGAGCCCAGAGGAACACTGAAGCTTTCTTT. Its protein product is CASRAQRNTEAFF.

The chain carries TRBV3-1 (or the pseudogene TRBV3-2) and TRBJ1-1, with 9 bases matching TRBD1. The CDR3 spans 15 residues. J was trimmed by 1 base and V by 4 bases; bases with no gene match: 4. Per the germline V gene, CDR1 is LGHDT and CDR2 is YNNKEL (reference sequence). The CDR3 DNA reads TGTGCCAGCAGCCCCTACAGGGGGCGGAACACTGAAGCTTTCTTT. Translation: CASSPYRGRNTEAFF.

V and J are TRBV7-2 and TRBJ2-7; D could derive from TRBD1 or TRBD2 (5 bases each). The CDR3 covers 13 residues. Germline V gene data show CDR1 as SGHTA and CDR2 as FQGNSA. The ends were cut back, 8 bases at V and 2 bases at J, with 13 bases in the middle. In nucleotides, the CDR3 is TGTGCCAGCGCCGGGACGTACGCCTACGAGCAGTACTTC. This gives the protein CASAGTYAYEQYF.

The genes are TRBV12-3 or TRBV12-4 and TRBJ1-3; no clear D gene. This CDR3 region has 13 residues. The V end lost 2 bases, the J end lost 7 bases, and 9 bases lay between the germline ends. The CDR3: CASSLQESNTIYF. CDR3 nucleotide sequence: TGTGCCAGCAGTTTACAGGAGTCGAACACCATATATTTT.

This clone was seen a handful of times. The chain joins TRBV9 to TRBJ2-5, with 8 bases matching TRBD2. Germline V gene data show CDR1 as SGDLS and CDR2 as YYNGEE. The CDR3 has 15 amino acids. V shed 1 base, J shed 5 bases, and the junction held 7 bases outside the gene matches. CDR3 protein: CASSVSSGRVETQYF. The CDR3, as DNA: TGTGCCAGCAGCGTATCCAGCGGGAGAGTGGAGACCCAGTACTTC.

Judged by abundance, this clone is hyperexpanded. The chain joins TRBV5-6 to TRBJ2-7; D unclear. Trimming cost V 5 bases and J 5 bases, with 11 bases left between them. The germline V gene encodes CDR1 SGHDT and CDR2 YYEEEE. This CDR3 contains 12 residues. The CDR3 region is CASSSLRNEQYF. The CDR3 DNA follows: TGTGCCAGCAGTTCCCTTCGGAACGAGCAGTACTTC. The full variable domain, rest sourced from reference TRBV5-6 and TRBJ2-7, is DAGVTQSPTHLIKTRGQQVTLRCSPKSGHDTVSWYQQALGQGPQFIFQYYEEEERQRGNFPDRFSGHQFPNYSSELNVNALLLGDSALYLCASSSLRNEQYFGPGTRLTVT.

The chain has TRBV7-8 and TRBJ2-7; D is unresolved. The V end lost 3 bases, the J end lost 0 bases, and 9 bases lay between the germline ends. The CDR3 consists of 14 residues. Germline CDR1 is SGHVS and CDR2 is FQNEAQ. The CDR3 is CASSFRRNSYEQYF. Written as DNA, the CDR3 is TGTGCCAGCAGCTTCCGCAGAAACTCCTACGAGCAGTACTTC.

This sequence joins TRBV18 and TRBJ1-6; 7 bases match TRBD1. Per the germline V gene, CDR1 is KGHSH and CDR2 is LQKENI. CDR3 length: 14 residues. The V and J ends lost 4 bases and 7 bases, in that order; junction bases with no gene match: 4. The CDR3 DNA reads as TGTGCCAGCTCACAGGACAGGAAAAATTCACCCCTCCACTTT. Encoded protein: CASSQDRKNSPLHF. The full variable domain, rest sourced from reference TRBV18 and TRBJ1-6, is NAGVMQNPRHLVRRRGQEARLRCSPMKGHSHVYWYRQLPEEGLKFMVYLQKENIIDESGMPKERFSAEFPKEGPSILRIQQVVRGDSAAYFCASSQDRKNSPLHFGNGTRLTVT.

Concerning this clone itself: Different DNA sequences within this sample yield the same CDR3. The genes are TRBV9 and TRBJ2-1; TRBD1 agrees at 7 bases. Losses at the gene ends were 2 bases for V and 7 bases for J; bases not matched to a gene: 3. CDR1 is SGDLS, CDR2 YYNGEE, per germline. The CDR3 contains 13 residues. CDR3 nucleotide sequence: TGTGCCAGCAGCGTTGCAGGGGGTAATGAGCAGTTCTTC. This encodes CASSVAGGNEQFF. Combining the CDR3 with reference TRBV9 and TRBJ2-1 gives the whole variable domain DSGVTQTPKHLITATGQRVTLRCSPRSGDLSVYWYQQSLDQGLQFLIQYYNGEERAKGNILERFSAQQFPDLHSELNLSSLELGDSALYFCASSVAGGNEQFFGPGTRLTVL.

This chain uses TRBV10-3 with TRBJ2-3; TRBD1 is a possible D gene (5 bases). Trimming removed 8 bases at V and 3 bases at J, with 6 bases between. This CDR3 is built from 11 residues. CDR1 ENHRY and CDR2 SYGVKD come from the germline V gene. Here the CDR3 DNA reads TGTGCCATCTCAGGGACAGATACGCAGTATTTT. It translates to CAISGTDTQYF.

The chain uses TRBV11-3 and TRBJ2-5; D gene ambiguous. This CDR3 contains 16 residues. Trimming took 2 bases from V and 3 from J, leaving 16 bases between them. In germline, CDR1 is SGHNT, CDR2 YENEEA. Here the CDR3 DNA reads TGTGCCAGCAGCTTATCTCAGGTCTCTAGAGAAGAGACCCAGTACTTC. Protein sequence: CASSLSQVSREETQYF.

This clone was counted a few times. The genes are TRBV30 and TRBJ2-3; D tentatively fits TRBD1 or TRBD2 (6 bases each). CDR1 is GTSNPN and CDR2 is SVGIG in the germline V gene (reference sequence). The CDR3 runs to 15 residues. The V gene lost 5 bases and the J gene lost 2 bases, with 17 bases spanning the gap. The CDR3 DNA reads TGTGCCTGGTCTCGCTCGGGGGCTAACACAGATACGCAGTATTTT. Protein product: CAWSRSGANTDTQYF.

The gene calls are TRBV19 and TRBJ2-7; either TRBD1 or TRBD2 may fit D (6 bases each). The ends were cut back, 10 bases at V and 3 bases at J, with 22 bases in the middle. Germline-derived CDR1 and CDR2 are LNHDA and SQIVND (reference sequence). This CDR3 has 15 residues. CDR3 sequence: CATSGERGVGYEQYF. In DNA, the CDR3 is TGTGCCACCTCCGGGGAAAGGGGGGTTGGCTACGAGCAGTACTTC.

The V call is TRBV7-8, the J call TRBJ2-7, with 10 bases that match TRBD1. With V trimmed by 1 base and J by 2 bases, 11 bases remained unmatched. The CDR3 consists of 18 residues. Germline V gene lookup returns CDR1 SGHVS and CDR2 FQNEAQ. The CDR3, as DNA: TGTGCCAGCAGCTTAGGGCCTGGGACAGGGGAACTTCCCTACGAGCAGTACTTC. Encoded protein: CASSLGPGTGELPYEQYF.